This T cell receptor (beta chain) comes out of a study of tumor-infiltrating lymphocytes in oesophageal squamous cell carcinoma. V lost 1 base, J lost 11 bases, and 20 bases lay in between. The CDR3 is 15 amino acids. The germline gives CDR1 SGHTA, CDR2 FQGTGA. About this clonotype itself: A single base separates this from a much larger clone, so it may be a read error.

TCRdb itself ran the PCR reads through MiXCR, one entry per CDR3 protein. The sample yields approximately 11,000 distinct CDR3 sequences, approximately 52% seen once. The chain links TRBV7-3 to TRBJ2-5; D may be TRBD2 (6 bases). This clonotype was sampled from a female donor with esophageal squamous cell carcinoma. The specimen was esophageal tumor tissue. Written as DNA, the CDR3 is TGTGCCAGCAGCTTAATCGGGGGTGGTAGGAATGAGCAGTACTTC. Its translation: CASSLIGGGRNEQYF.